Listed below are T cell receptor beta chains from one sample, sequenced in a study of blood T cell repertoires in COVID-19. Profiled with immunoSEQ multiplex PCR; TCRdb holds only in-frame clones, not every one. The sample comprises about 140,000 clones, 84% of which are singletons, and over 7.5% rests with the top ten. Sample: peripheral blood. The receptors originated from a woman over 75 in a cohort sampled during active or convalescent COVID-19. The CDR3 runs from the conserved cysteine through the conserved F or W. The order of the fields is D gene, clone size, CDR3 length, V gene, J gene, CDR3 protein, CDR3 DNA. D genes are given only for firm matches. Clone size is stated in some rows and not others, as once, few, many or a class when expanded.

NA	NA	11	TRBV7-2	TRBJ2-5	CASSSSETQYF	TGTGCCAGCAGCTCCTCGGAGACCCAGTACTTC
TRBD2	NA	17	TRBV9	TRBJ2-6	CASSLLAGGAGANVLTF	TGTGCCAGCAGCCTTCTAGCGGGGGGGGCTGGGGCCAACGTCCTGACTTTC
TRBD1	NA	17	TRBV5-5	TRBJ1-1	CASSSLTGGTMNTEAFF	TGTGCCAGCAGCTCCCTGACAGGGGGGACAATGAACACTGAAGCTTTCTTT
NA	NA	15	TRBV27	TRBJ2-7	CASRGRTHLSYEQYF	TGTGCCAGCAGGGGGAGAACCCACCTCTCCTACGAGCAGTACTTC
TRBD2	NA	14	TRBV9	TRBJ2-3	CASSGTSGTDTQYF	TGTGCCAGCAGCGGGACTAGCGGGACCGATACGCAGTATTTT
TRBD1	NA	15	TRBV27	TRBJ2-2	CASSDRGTGTGELFF	TGTGCCAGCAGTGATCGGGGGACAGGGACCGGGGAGCTGTTTTTT
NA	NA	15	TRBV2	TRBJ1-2	CASSLIGVTNYGYTF	TGTGCCAGCAGCCTGATAGGAGTTACTAACTATGGCTACACCTTC
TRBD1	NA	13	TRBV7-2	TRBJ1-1	CASSWGTGYSAFF	TGTGCCAGCAGCTGGGGGACAGGGTACTCTGCTTTCTTT
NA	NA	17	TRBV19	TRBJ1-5	CASSIPRTELVNQPQHF	TGTGCCAGTAGTATCCCTCGAACAGAATTGGTTAATCAGCCCCAGCATTTT
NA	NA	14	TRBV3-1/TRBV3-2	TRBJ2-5	CASSHRQSQETQYF	TGTGCCAGCAGCCACAGACAGTCTCAAGAGACCCAGTACTTC
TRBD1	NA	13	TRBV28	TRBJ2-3	CASKTGGTDTQYF	TGTGCCAGCAAGACAGGGGGCACAGATACGCAGTATTTT
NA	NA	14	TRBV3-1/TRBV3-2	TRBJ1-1	CASSQTYRVAEAFF	TGTGCCAGCAGCCAAACATACAGGGTTGCTGAAGCTTTCTTT
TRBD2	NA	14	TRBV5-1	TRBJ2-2	CASSLMAGDGELFF	TGCGCCAGCAGCTTGATGGCGGGGGACGGGGAGCTGTTTTTT
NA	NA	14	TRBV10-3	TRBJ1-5	CAKPRTDSNQPQHF	TGTGCCAAGCCCCGGACAGATAGCAATCAGCCCCAGCATTTT
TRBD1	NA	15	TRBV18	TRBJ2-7	CASSLTGTGFYEQYF	TGTGCCAGCTCACTTACCGGGACAGGATTTTACGAGCAGTACTTC
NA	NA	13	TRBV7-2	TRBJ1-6	CASSLIMNSPLHF	TGTGCCAGCAGCCTAATTATGAATTCACCCCTCCACTTT
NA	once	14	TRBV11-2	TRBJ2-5	CASSLNQGMKTQYF	TGTGCCAGCAGCTTAAATCAGGGAATGAAGACCCAGTACTTC
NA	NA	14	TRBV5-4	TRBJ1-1	CASSNHDMNTEAFF	TGTGCCAGCAGCAACCATGACATGAACACTGAAGCTTTCTTT
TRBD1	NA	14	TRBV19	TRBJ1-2	CAHGGGTGALGYTF	TGTGCCCACGGGGGGGGGACAGGGGCCCTTGGCTACACCTTC
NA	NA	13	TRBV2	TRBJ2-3	CASTELSTDTQYF	TGTGCCAGCACTGAACTTAGCACAGATACGCAGTATTTT
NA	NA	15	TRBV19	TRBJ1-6	CATTEASSYNSPLHF	TGTGCCACCACCGAGGCGAGCTCCTATAATTCACCCCTCCACTTT
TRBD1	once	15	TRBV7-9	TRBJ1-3	CASRNRGSSGNTIYF	TGTGCCAGCCGTAACAGGGGTTCGAGTGGAAACACCATATATTTT
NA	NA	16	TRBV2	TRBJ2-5	CASSGRGALPQETQYF	TGTGCCAGCAGTGGACGCGGTGCACTTCCCCAAGAGACCCAGTACTTC
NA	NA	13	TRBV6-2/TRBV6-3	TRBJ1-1	CASSTVNRIEAFF	TGTGCCAGCAGCACCGTGAACAGGATTGAAGCTTTCTTT
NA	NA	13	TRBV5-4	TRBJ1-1	CASSPGTHTEAFF	TGTGCCAGCAGCCCCGGGACTCACACTGAAGCTTTCTTT
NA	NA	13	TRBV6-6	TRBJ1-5	CASSYSRNQPQHF	TGTGCCAGCAGTTACTCGAGAAATCAGCCCCAGCATTTT
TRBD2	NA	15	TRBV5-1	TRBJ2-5	CASSSRGGGQETQYF	TGCGCCAGCAGCTCACGGGGGGGCGGACAAGAGACCCAGTACTTC
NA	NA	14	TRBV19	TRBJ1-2	CASSRGDGYYGYTF	TGTGCCAGTAGTCGGGGGGACGGGTACTATGGCTACACCTTC
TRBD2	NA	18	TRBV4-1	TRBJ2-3	CASSPRLAGGLSTDTQYF	TGCGCCAGCAGCCCCAGACTAGCGGGGGGCCTTAGCACAGATACGCAGTATTTT
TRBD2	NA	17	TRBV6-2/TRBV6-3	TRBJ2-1	CASSSTSGGSSYNEQFF	TGTGCCAGCAGTTCCACTAGCGGGGGGAGCTCCTACAATGAGCAGTTCTTC
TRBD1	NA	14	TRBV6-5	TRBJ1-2	CASRLMDRMYGYTF	TGTGCCAGCAGGCTGATGGACAGGATGTATGGCTACACCTTC
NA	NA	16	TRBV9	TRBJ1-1	CASSVEGVRWYTEAFF	TGTGCCAGCAGCGTAGAGGGGGTAAGGTGGTACACTGAAGCTTTCTTT
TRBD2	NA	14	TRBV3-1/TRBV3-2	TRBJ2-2	CASSLEGGSGELFF	TGTGCCAGCAGCTTGGAGGGAGGGTCCGGGGAGCTGTTTTTT
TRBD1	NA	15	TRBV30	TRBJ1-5	CAWSPETGSNQPQHF	TGTGCCTGGAGTCCGGAGACAGGGAGCAATCAGCCCCAGCATTTT
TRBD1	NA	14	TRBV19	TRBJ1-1	CASSKGQTNTEAFF	TGTGCCAGTAGTAAGGGACAGACTAACACTGAAGCTTTCTTT
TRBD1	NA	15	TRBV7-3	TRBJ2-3	CASSRGPPGTDTQYF	TGTGCCAGCTCAAGGGGGCCCCCAGGCACAGATACGCAGTATTTT
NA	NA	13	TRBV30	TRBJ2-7	CAWSGGQALEQYF	TGTGCCTGGAGTGGTGGCCAGGCACTCGAGCAGTACTTC
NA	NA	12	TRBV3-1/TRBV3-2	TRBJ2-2	CASSVNGGELFF	TGTGCCAGCAGTGTCAACGGCGGGGAGCTGTTTTTT
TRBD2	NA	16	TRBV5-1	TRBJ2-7	CASSAGLAGGSYEQYF	TGCGCCAGCAGCGCAGGACTAGCGGGGGGGTCCTACGAGCAGTACTTC
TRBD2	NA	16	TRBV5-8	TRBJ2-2	CASSSPGLAGVRELFF	TGTGCCAGCAGCTCGCCGGGACTAGCGGGGGTCAGGGAGCTGTTTTTT
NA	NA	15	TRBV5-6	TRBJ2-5	CASSFTPAGLETQYF	TGTGCCAGCAGCTTTACTCCGGCAGGCTTAGAGACCCAGTACTTC
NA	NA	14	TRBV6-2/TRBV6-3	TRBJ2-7	CASSWGPWIYEQYF	TGTGCCAGCAGTTGGGGCCCTTGGATCTACGAGCAGTACTTC
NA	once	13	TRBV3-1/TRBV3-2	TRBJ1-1	CASSHRRERGAFF	TGTGCCAGCAGCCACCGAAGGGAAAGGGGAGCTTTCTTT
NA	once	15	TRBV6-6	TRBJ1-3	CASSSPRGSGNAIYF	TGTGCCAGCAGTTCCCCGCGGGGCTCTGGAAACGCCATATATTTT
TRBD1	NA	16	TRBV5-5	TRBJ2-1	CASSLRLTGGFNEQFF	TGTGCCAGCAGCTTGAGGCTAACAGGGGGGTTCAATGAGCAGTTCTTC
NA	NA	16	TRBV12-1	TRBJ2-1	CASSSLGQGRYNEQFF	TGTGCCAGCAGCAGCCTAGGACAGGGGCGTTACAATGAGCAGTTCTTC
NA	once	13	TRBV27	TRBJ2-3	CASSSSLTDTQYF	TGTGCCAGCAGTTCCTCCCTGACAGATACGCAGTATTTT
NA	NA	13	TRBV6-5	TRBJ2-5	CASSRGGQETQYF	TGTGCCAGCAGCCGAGGGGGCCAAGAGACCCAGTACTTC
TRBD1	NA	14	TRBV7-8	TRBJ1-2	CASSETGRRNGYTF	TGTGCCAGCAGCGAGACAGGGAGGAGAAATGGCTACACCTTC
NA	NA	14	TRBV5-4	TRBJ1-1	CASSRETANTEAFF	TGTGCCAGCAGCCGGGAGACAGCGAACACTGAAGCTTTCTTT
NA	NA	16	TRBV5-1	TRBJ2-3	CASSSTGFQATDTQYF	TGCGCCAGCAGCTCTACAGGGTTTCAGGCAACAGATACGCAGTATTTT
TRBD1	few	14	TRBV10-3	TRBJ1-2	CAISGQGSGYGYTF	TGTGCCATCAGCGGACAGGGCTCGGGCTATGGCTACACCTTC